Following are 29 T cell receptor beta chains from one sample sequenced in a study of CD8+CD57+ T cells in acquired aplastic anemia. TCR beta VDJ and CDR3 profiling used genomic DNA as template. TCRdb passed the reads through MiXCR, listing each CDR3 protein once. The table records 150,000 to 200,000 distinct CDR3 sequences, approximately 48% of them present only once. Patients selected for sequencing had displayed CD8+CD57+ cell expansion by flow cytometry. Sequencing was performed on sorted CD4+, CD8+, or CD8+CD57+ T cells (not recorded which) from PBMCs. Source of these receptors: a human donor with aplastic anemia.

Note on this clonotype: This may arise from a read error, as a much more abundant clone is one base away. The rearrangement uses TRBV19 and TRBJ2-2; D unclear. The germline V gene has CDR1 LNHDA and CDR2 SQIVND (reference sequence). Trimming took off 1 base at V and 0 bases at J, with 9 bases between the two ends. The CDR3 sequence is 16 residues long. CDR3 loop: CASSIGIATNTGELFF. The CDR3 DNA follows: TGTGCCAGTAGTATAGGGATCGCAACGAACACCGGGGAGCTGTTTTTT.

Many counts were recorded for this clonotype. The chain recombines TRBV15 with TRBJ1-1; D perhaps matches TRBD1 (6 bases). Trimming shortened V by 2 bases and J by 1 base, and 17 bases separated the two germline ends. Looked up from germline, CDR1 is LNHNV and CDR2 is YYDKDF (reference sequence). The CDR3 runs 17 residues. CDR3 coding DNA: TGTGCCACCAGCAGAACATCTCGTATGGGGGCGAACACTGAAGCTTTCTTT. This codes for CATSRTSRMGANTEAFF.

This chain uses TRBV2 with TRBJ1-4; 7 nucleotides align to TRBD1. Germline-derived CDR1 and CDR2 are SNHLY and FYNNEI. V dropped 7 bases and J dropped 6; count of bases not matched to a gene: 2. The CDR3 runs to 12 residues. The CDR3 DNA follows: TGTGCCAGCACCGGGACAGATGAAAAACTGTTTTTT. This sequence encodes CASTGTDEKLFF.

About this clonotype itself: This may arise from a read error, as a much more abundant clone is one base away. Given the absence of the conserved phenylalanine or tryptophan at the CDR3 end, a read error is likely. This chain connects TRBV6-2 or TRBV6-3 to TRBJ2-7; possibly TRBD1 for D (7 bases). V shed 0 bases and J shed 7 bases, with 25 bases lying between them. Germline values: CDR1 MNHEY, CDR2 SVGEGT. The CDR3 is made up of 18 amino acids. CDR3 bases: TGTGCCAGCAGTTACTCGGCACGAGGTGGGAGGAGGGGGCATGAGCAGTACCTC. Its translation is CASSYSARGGRRGHEQYL.

At least ten counts were recorded for this clonotype. The chain couples TRBV5-6 to TRBJ1-2; D is perhaps TRBD1 (6 bases). The CDR3 has 14 residues. With 1 base removed from V and 4 bases from J, the gap between germline ends came to 11 bases. Germline V gene data show CDR1 as SGHDT and CDR2 as YYEEEE. The CDR3 DNA sequence: TGTGCCAGCAGCTTGACAGGGACCCGCTATGGCTACACCTTC. Amino acids: CASSLTGTRYGYTF.

A word on this clonotype: The junction does not match germline at one end; this may be a read error. J is TRBJ1-6 and V is TRBV10-3; TRBD1 matches 9 bases. CDR1 and CDR2 (germline): ENHRY, SYGVKD. The length of the CDR3 is 14 residues. CDR3 sequence reads: CATTPGQGNSPLRF. Here the CDR3 DNA reads TGTGCCACCACCCCGGGACAGGGTAATTCACCCCTCCGCTTT.

This clonotype was picked up many times. At one of its ends the junction is not consistent with the germline gene, which may arise from a read error. The J gene is TRBJ2-7, the V gene TRBV5-5; the D is unclear. CDR3 length: 15 amino acids. CDR1 and CDR2 (germline): SGHKS, YYEKEE (reference sequence). CDR3 coding DNA: TGTGCCAGCAGCCGAATCGGCGCCAGCTCCCACGAGCAGTACTTC. This encodes CASSRIGASSHEQYF.

The DNA for the CDR3 is TGTGCCAGCAGCTCTTCGTTGGTTGGCTACACCTTC. Protein: CASSSSLVGYTF. The rearrangement links TRBV7-3 to TRBJ1-2, with D hard to call. The V gene lost 4 bases and the J gene lost 7 bases, with 10 bases spanning the gap. This CDR3 is 12 amino acids long. Germline CDR1 is SGHTA and CDR2 is FQGTGA. Full variable domain (rest looked up from reference TRBV7-3 and TRBJ1-2): GAGVSQTPSNKVTEKGKYVELRCDPISGHTALYWYRQSLGQGPEFLIYFQGTGAADDSGLPNDRFFAVRPEGSVSTLKIQRTERGDSAVYLCASSSSLVGYTFGSGTRLTVV.

The chain has TRBV5-1 and TRBJ1-6; D ambiguous. CDR1 SGHRS and CDR2 YFSETQ come from the germline V gene. The CDR3 consists of 17 residues. Trimming removed 5 bases at V and 0 bases at J, with 15 bases between. The CDR3 region is CASSSHSPSSYNSPLHF. CDR3 bases: TGCGCCAGCAGTTCACATTCCCCGAGCTCCTATAATTCACCCCTCCACTTT.

The table lists this clonotype with a few counts. This chain links TRBV7-9 with TRBJ1-2; D unresolved. V lost 5 bases and J lost 3, with 10 bases in between. This CDR3 region has 13 residues. Per germline, CDR1 SEHNR and CDR2 FQNEAQ (reference sequence). CDR3: CASSLATDYGYTF. The CDR3 DNA follows: TGTGCCAGCAGCCTTGCCACAGACTATGGCTACACCTTC.

The CDR3 coding sequence is TGTGCCAGCCGGGTCAACAGCAACACCGGGGAGCTGTTTTTT. Protein product: CASRVNSNTGELFF. The chain uses TRBV6-1 and TRBJ2-2; unclear D gene. The germline V and J ends were trimmed by 8 bases and 2 bases, with 12 bases remaining between them. CDR3 length: 14 residues. The germline V gene encodes CDR1 MNHNS and CDR2 SASEGT.

Ten or more counts support this clonotype. This chain joins TRBV29-1 and TRBJ1-2; 7 nucleotides align to TRBD1. With V trimmed by 3 bases and J by 7 bases, 5 bases remained unmatched. Germline assignment: CDR1 SQVTM and CDR2 ANQGSEA. There are 12 residues in the CDR3. The CDR3 is CSVEGQGGGYTF. As DNA, the CDR3 is TGCAGCGTTGAGGGCCAGGGGGGTGGCTACACCTTC.

Notes on this clonotype: Germline is not matched at one junction end, which may reflect a read error. The J gene is TRBJ1-2, the V gene TRBV19; unclear D gene. The length of the CDR3 is 12 residues. CDR1 LNHDA and CDR2 SQIVND come from the germline V gene (reference sequence). The CDR3 reads CATKGGNYGHTF. The CDR3, as DNA: TGTGCCACGAAGGGCGGGAACTATGGCCACACCTTC.

This clonotype has a count of ten or more. The chain carries TRBV15 and TRBJ1-6; D may be TRBD1 (5 bases). CDR1 is LNHNV and CDR2 is YYDKDF in the germline V gene (reference sequence). The CDR3 runs to 16 residues. Trimming removed 7 bases from V and 7 bases from J, with 20 bases in between. CDR3 residues: CATIPLGNRGNSPLHF. The CDR3, as DNA: TGTGCCACCATTCCCTTGGGAAACCGGGGGAATTCACCCCTCCACTTT.

This clonotype came up many times. V gene TRBV7-2 combines with J gene TRBJ2-1; a possible D gene is TRBD2 (6 bases). CDR1 and CDR2 from the germline V gene are SGHTA and FQGNSA. Trimming pared 3 bases from V and 3 bases from J, leaving 15 bases between. The CDR3 length is 16 residues. CDR3 loop: CASSFWRGTRYNEQFF. The CDR3 region has the DNA TGTGCCAGCAGCTTCTGGAGGGGCACCCGCTACAATGAGCAGTTCTTC.

This clonotype was seen only a few times. The chain has TRBV29-1 and TRBJ2-4; no reliable D call. Germline V gives CDR1 SQVTM, CDR2 ANQGSEA. This CDR3 has 15 residues. Deletions cut 3 bases from V and 5 bases from J, with 17 bases between. CDR3 DNA sequence: TGCAGCGTTGAGGCGTATGCCTTTGGCCAAAACATTCAGTACTTC. Translated: CSVEAYAFGQNIQYF.

J is TRBJ2-5 and V is TRBV20-1; D not resolved. The V gene lost 1 base and the J gene lost 2 bases, with 11 bases spanning the gap. The CDR3 has 14 residues. Germline V CDR1 and CDR2: DFQATT, SNEGSKA (reference sequence). The chain's CDR3 is CSARAGSAQETQYF. CDR3 sequence (DNA): TGCAGTGCTAGAGCGGGCAGCGCGCAAGAGACCCAGTACTTC.

The rearrangement links TRBV5-6 to TRBJ1-2, with D unclear. With 0 bases removed from V and 0 bases from J, the gap between germline ends came to 12 bases. The CDR3 spans 16 residues. Germline assignment: CDR1 SGHDT and CDR2 YYEEEE. CDR3 bases: TGTGCCAGCAGCTTGGTGGGTCCCGACTCTAACTATGGCTACACCTTC. This sequence encodes CASSLVGPDSNYGYTF.

This clonotype has only a few counts. A read error may account for a junction end that differs from germline. The chain couples TRBV7-7 to TRBJ1-5; D is ambiguous. The CDR3 totals 13 residues. Germline V CDR1 and CDR2: SSHAT, FNYEAQ (reference sequence). As DNA, the CDR3 is TGTGCTAGCAGCACATCCCTGGGTCAGCCCCAGCATTTT. Residues: CASSTSLGQPQHF.

Many counts were recorded for this clonotype. V gene TRBV20-1 combines with J gene TRBJ1-1; no reliable D call. V lost 5 bases and J 0 bases, leaving 10 bases between the germline ends. The length of the CDR3 is 13 residues. Germline values: CDR1 DFQATT, CDR2 SNEGSKA (reference sequence). The CDR3 loop reads CSAGRLMNTEAFF. CDR3 coding DNA: TGCAGTGCTGGTCGGCTAATGAACACTGAAGCTTTCTTT.

The rearrangement joins TRBV19 to TRBJ2-2; the D gene is possibly TRBD1 (5 bases). V shed 10 bases and J shed 6 bases, with 18 bases lying between them. Germline V CDR1 and CDR2: LNHDA, SQIVND (reference sequence). The CDR3 sequence is 14 residues long. CDR3 DNA: TGTGCCACCCGTGGGCAGGGCAGCTCCGGGGAGCTGTTTTTT. This codes for CATRGQGSSGELFF.

This clonotype was seen many times. V is TRBV5-1 and J is TRBJ1-1; D is possibly TRBD1 (5 bases). With 6 bases removed from V and 10 bases from J, the gap between germline ends came to 19 bases. The CDR3 contains 13 residues. Germline V gene lookup returns CDR1 SGHRS and CDR2 YFSETQ. In nucleotides, the CDR3 is TGCGCCAGCACAAAGAGAGATTCAGGGTTAGCTTTCTTT. Translated, it gives CASTKRDSGLAFF.

This clonotype was counted only a few times. The chain has TRBV10-2 and TRBJ2-7; 10 positions match TRBD1. Germline loops: CDR1 WSHSY, CDR2 SAAADI. The trim removed 6 bases at V and 12 bases at J, leaving 8 bases unmatched. The CDR3 runs 12 residues. CDR3 amino acids: CASSEDRGRLYF. The CDR3 nucleotides are TGCGCCAGCAGCGAAGACAGGGGGCGCTTGTACTTC.

In DNA form, the CDR3 reads TGCAGTGCTAGAGATAGGGCTAGCGGGTCAAAACAAGAGACCCAGTACTTC. Its translation is CSARDRASGSKQETQYF. The chain uses TRBV20-1 and TRBJ2-5, with 8 nucleotides matching TRBD2. Germline V CDR1 and CDR2: DFQATT, SNEGSKA (reference sequence). The CDR3 sequence is 17 residues long. V dropped 0 bases and J dropped 2; count of bases not matched to a gene: 11.

The V and J genes are TRBV2 and TRBJ2-7; 7 bases align to TRBD1. This CDR3 has 12 residues. The trim removed 11 bases at V and 3 bases at J, leaving 7 bases unmatched. Looked up from germline, CDR1 is SNHLY and CDR2 is FYNNEI. CDR3: CAGTRDSYEQYF. DNA of the CDR3: TGTGCCGGCACACGGGACAGCTACGAGCAGTACTTC. The variable domain in full, with the rest retrieved from reference TRBV2 and TRBJ2-7, is EPEVTQTPSHQVTQMGQEVILRCVPISNHLYFYWYRQILGQKVEFLVSFYNNEISEKSEIFDDQFSVERPDGSNFTLKIRSTKLEDSAMYFCAGTRDSYEQYFGPGTRLTVT.

This clonotype appeared many times. CDR3 sequence: CASSLGDVDSGVYGYTF. The CDR3, as DNA: TGCGCCAGCAGCTTGGGGGACGTGGACAGTGGGGTCTATGGCTACACCTTC. This rearrangement joins TRBV5-1 to TRBJ1-2; the D gene is possibly TRBD1 (6 bases). The CDR3 is made up of 17 amino acids. Germline V gene data show CDR1 as SGHRS and CDR2 as YFSETQ. Trimming took off 0 bases at V and 4 bases at J, with 19 bases between the two ends.

This clonotype was observed a handful of times. The gene calls are TRBV10-3 and TRBJ2-7; D call uncertain. CDR1 ENHRY and CDR2 SYGVKD come from the germline V gene. V was pared by 6 bases and J by 3 bases, with 9 bases between. The CDR3 is made up of 12 amino acids. The CDR3 is CAIRRDGYEQYF. Here the CDR3 DNA reads TGTGCCATCAGGAGAGACGGCTACGAGCAGTACTTC.

For this clonotype: A read error may account for a junction end that differs from germline. The V gene is TRBV13, the J gene TRBJ1-5, with 9 nucleotides matching TRBD1. CDR1 and CDR2 from the germline V gene are PRHDT and FYEKMQ (reference sequence). The CDR3 consists of 14 residues. CDR3 coding DNA: TGTGCCAGCAGCCTAGGGACAGGGTCCCAGCCCCAGCATTTT. Translated, it gives CASSLGTGSQPQHF.

The table lists this clonotype with many counts. The chain carries TRBV19 and TRBJ2-2, with 8 bases identical to TRBD1. Germline V gives CDR1 LNHDA, CDR2 SQIVND (reference sequence). V lost 5 bases and J lost 5; bases outside the gene matches: 7. This CDR3 has 15 amino acids. The CDR3: CASSPRGPGTGELFF. CDR3 nucleotide sequence: TGTGCCAGTAGTCCCAGGGGGCCTGGGACCGGGGAGCTGTTTTTT. The variable domain in full, completed from reference TRBV19 and TRBJ2-2, reads DGGITQSPKYLFRKEGQNVTLSCEQNLNHDAMYWYRQDPGQGLRLIYYSQIVNDFQKGDIAEGYSVSREKKESFPLTVTSAQKNPTAFYLCASSPRGPGTGELFFGEGSRLTVL.